The subject of this entry is one T cell receptor (beta chain). The entry originates in a study of technical replicates of blood from a few donors. Sequencing used immunoSEQ multiplex PCR; TCRdb keeps in-frame clones, though not all of them. The table has approximately 88,000 clones, approximately 94% seen once; the top ten hold about 0.26%. From germline, CDR1 is SNHLY and CDR2 FYNNEI. V was cut by 5 bases and J by 4 bases, with 9 bases left in between. CDR3 size: 14 residues. The receptor's source is a human donor in good health. The chain couples TRBV2 to TRBJ1-6; D is possibly TRBD1 (5 bases). Sequencing used T cells isolated from PBMCs. CDR3 DNA sequence: TGTGCCAGCAGTAGGACATTTTATAATTCACCCCTCCACTTT. This sequence encodes CASSRTFYNSPLHF.